This TCR beta chain was recorded in a study of identical twins. Study-level results: Researchers reported excess low generation probability among twin-shared out-of-frame alpha sequences.

The CDR3 consists of 13 residues. CDR1 and CDR2 (germline): ENHRY, SYGVKD. After removal of 6 bases from V and 5 bases from J, the junction contained 4 bases not matched to a gene. This clonotype was recorded a few times. What it binds is not known. TCRdb reprocessed the 5' RACE reads with MiXCR, giving one entry per CDR3 protein. This sample has about 480,000 distinct CDR3 sequences, with 14% found just once. These records were also assigned to another study, of yellow fever vaccine responses in identical twins.

The sequence was collected from a woman aged 18-29 years in good health. The gene calls are TRBV10-3 and TRBJ2-1; 7 nucleotides match TRBD1. The sequencing sample was made of CD4+ T cells sorted from blood. CDR3 coding DNA: TGTGCCATCAGATCCGGGACAGACAATGAGCAGTTCTTC. Protein product: CAIRSGTDNEQFF.